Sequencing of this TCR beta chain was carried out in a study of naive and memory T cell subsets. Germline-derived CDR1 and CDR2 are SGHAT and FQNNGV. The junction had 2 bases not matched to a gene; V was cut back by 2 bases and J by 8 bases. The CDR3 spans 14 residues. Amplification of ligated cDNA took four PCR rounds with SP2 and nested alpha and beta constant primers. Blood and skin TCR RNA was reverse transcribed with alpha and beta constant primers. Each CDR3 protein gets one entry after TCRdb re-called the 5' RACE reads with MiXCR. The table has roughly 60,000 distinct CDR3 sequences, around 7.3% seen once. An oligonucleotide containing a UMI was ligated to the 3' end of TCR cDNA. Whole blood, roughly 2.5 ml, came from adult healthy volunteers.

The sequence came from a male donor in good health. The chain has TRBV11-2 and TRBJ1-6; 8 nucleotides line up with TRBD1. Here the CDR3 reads CASSLQGAHSPLHF. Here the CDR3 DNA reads TGTGCCAGCAGCTTACAGGGGGCGCATTCACCCCTCCACTTT.